This T cell receptor (beta chain) was sequenced during a study of blood T cell repertoires in COVID-19. A case of COVID-19 had been met by exposed participants within 2 weeks before study entry. This CDR3 contains 14 residues. Germline V gene sequence: CDR1 SEHNR, CDR2 FQNEAQ (reference sequence). With 4 bases removed from V and 8 bases from J, the gap between germline ends came to 15 bases. Clones were sequenced by immunoSEQ multiplex PCR, and TCRdb holds only the in-frame ones, with some missing. Of hundreds of thousands of clones in the sample, 85% were seen once. The sample comprised PBMCs or T cells enriched from blood (not recorded which). The receptor comes from a woman aged 25-40 years who had been exposed to COVID-19. The J gene is TRBJ2-1, the V gene TRBV7-9, with D perhaps matching TRBD2 (5 bases). The CDR3, as DNA: TGTGCCAGCAGCTCCCCTTATACCGGGGATGAGCAGTTCTTC. This encodes CASSSPYTGDEQFF.